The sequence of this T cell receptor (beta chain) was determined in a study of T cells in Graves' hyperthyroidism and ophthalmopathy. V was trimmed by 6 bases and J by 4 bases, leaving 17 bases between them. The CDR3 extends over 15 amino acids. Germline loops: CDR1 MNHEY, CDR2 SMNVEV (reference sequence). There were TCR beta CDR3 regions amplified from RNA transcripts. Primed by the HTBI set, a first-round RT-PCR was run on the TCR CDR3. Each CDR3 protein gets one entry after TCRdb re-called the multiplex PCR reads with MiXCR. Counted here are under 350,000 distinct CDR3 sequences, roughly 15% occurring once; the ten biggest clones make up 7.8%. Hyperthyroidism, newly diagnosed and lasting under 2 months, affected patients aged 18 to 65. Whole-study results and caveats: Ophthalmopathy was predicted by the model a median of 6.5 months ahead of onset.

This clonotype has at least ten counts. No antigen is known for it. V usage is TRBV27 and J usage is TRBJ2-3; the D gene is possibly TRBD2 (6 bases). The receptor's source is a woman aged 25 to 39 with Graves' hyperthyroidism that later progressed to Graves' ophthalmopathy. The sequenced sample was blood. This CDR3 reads CASSPVMGRSDTQYF. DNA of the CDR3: TGTGCCAGCAGCCCGGTAATGGGGAGGTCAGATACGCAGTATTTT.